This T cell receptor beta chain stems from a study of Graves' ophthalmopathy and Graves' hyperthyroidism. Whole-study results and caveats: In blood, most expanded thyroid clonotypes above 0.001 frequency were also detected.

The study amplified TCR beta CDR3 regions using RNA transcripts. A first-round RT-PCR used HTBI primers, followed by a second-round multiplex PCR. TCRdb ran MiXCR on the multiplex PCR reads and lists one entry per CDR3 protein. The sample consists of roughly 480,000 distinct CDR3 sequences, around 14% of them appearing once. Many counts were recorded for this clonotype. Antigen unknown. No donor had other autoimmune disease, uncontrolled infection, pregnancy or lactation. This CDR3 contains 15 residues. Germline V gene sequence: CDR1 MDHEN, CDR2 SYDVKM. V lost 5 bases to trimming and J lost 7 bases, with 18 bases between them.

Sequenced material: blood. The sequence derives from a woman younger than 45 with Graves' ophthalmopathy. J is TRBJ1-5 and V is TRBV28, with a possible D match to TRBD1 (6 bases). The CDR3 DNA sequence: TGTGCCAGCAGTCCCCCCGGGGGGGCCCGCCAGCCCCAGCATTTT. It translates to CASSPPGGARQPQHF.